Following are 14 T cell receptor beta chains from one sample sequenced in a study of early T cells in non-severe SARS-CoV-2 infection listed by TCRdb under 2021. The method was 5' RACE. Sequencing was performed on a NextSeq 500. TCRdb handled the public reads itself, with Q25 trimming in fastp and clone calling in MiXCR, and kept productive beta chains. Rows with a matching CDR3 protein are joined into one entry that keeps the most common DNA and genes. This sample has approximately 84,000 distinct CDR3 sequences in its table, and just under 15% of those were observed once. Approximately 6% of the sample is in the top ten clones. Sequencing used whole blood. These receptors all come from an adult who was a healthcare worker with PCR-confirmed SARS-CoV-2 infection or an uninfected control (not recorded which).

In this sample, this clonotype turned up a few times. The chain links TRBV5-1 to TRBJ2-3; TRBD1 matches at 7 bases. This CDR3 spans 14 amino acids. CDR1 is SGHRS and CDR2 is YFSETQ in the germline V gene. With V trimmed by 6 bases and J by 2 bases, 6 bases remained unmatched. In nucleotides, the CDR3 is TGCGCCAGCACGCGAGGGGGCTCCACAGATACGCAGTATTTT. It translates to CASTRGGSTDTQYF.

This chain connects TRBV7-2 to TRBJ1-3; the D is unclear. The CDR3 has 14 residues. V was pared by 5 bases and J by 0 bases, with 8 bases between. The germline CDR1 and CDR2 sequences are SGHTA and FQGNSA. The DNA of the CDR3 is TGTGCCAGCAGCCCTTTTAACTCTGGAAACACCATATATTTT. It yields the protein CASSPFNSGNTIYF. The complete variable domain, with remaining parts taken from reference TRBV7-2 and TRBJ1-3, reads GAGVSQSPSNKVTEKGKDVELRCDPISGHTALYWYRQSLGQGLEFLIYFQGNSAPDKSGLPSDRFSAERTGGSVSTLTIQRTQQEDSAVYLCASSPFNSGNTIYFGEGSWLTVV.

The V and J genes are TRBV10-3 and TRBJ2-3; TRBD1 is a possible D gene (6 bases). CDR1 ENHRY and CDR2 SYGVKD come from the germline V gene. V was cut by 2 bases and J by 3 bases, with 15 bases left in between. This CDR3 is built from 16 residues. The CDR3 here is CAISELNRAGTDTQYF. DNA of the CDR3: TGTGCCATCAGTGAGCTCAACAGGGCTGGGACAGATACGCAGTATTTT.

This chain connects TRBV25-1 to TRBJ1-4, with D possibly being TRBD1 (6 bases). Trimming stripped 3 bases from V and 6 bases from J, with 17 bases between. The germline gives CDR1 MGHDK, CDR2 SYGVNS. The CDR3 has 16 amino acids. This CDR3 reads CASSEFAGAGDEKLFF. CDR3 DNA sequence: TGTGCCAGCAGTGAGTTCGCGGGGGCCGGGGATGAAAAACTGTTTTTT. The variable domain in full, completed from reference TRBV25-1 and TRBJ1-4, reads EADIYQTPRYLVIGTGKKITLECSQTMGHDKMYWYQQDPGMELHLIHYSYGVNSTEKGDLSSESTVSRIRTEHFPLTLESARPSHTSQYLCASSEFAGAGDEKLFFGSGTQLSVL.

This clonotype was seen repeatedly, ten times or more. This chain links TRBV7-9 with TRBJ1-2, with a weak D call TRBD1 (5 bases). This CDR3 spans 15 amino acids. Trimming stripped 0 bases from V and 4 bases from J, with 12 bases between. Germline lookup yields CDR1 SEHNR and CDR2 FQNEAQ (reference sequence). CDR3 DNA: TGTGCCAGCAGCTTAGCGAGAGGACATTTCTATGGCTACACCTTC. It yields the protein CASSLARGHFYGYTF.

The rearrangement uses TRBV7-6 and TRBJ2-3; 10 positions agree with TRBD2. Losses at the gene ends were 5 bases for V and 8 bases for J; bases not matched to a gene: 7. In germline, CDR1 is SGHVS, CDR2 FNYEAQ. The CDR3 consists of 14 residues. The CDR3 DNA follows: TGTGCCAGCAGCCAACTAGCGGGAAGGGTTACGCAGTATTTT. It is translated as CASSQLAGRVTQYF.

This clonotype was counted only a few times. The chain employs TRBV7-2 and TRBJ1-6, with 8 bases fitting TRBD1. Germline values: CDR1 SGHTA, CDR2 FQGNSA. With 5 bases clipped from V and 10 bases from J, the junction kept 10 bases outside the gene matches. The CDR3 contains 15 residues. CDR3 amino acids: CASSPNRTGRSPLHF. CDR3 DNA: TGTGCCAGCAGCCCCAATAGGACAGGGAGATCACCCCTCCACTTT.

The V and J genes are TRBV20-1 and TRBJ2-7; D is undetermined. This CDR3 has 12 residues. Trimming left V 3 bases short and J 3 bases short, with 9 bases between. Germline assignment: CDR1 DFQATT and CDR2 SNEGSKA (reference sequence). CDR3 nucleotide sequence: TGCAGTGCTAGTTATTCTGACTACGAGCAGTACTTC. Amino acids: CSASYSDYEQYF.

This clonotype appeared a few times. The CDR3 DNA sequence: TGTGCCAGCAGCTTGGGACGACGGGCGACCGAGCAGTACTTC. It specifies CASSLGRRATEQYF. The rearrangement links TRBV11-1 to TRBJ2-7, with D perhaps TRBD1 or TRBD2 (5 bases each). CDR1 is SGHAT and CDR2 is FQDESV in the germline V gene (reference sequence). The CDR3 has 14 residues. Trimming removed 3 bases at V and 6 bases at J, with 15 bases between.

The V call is TRBV2, the J call TRBJ1-2; the D is unclear. The CDR3 is made up of 10 amino acids. The germline V gene has CDR1 SNHLY and CDR2 FYNNEI. V was shortened by 8 bases and J by 1 base, with 2 bases between the two germline ends. CDR3 in DNA: TGTGCCAGCGGTAACTATGGCTACACCTTC. Its protein product is CASGNYGYTF.

The rearrangement joins TRBV4-1 to TRBJ2-6; D remains ambiguous. The length of the CDR3 is 15 residues. Per the germline V gene, CDR1 is MGHRA and CDR2 is YSYEKL. V was clipped by 0 bases and J by 0 bases, with 3 bases between them. The CDR3 reads CASSQDLSGANVLTF. CDR3 DNA: TGCGCCAGCAGCCAAGACCTCTCTGGGGCCAACGTCCTGACTTTC.

In this sample, this clonotype turned up a few times. The chain carries TRBV6-1 and TRBJ2-1, with 7 positions matching TRBD2. J gave up 6 bases and V 8 bases, and 10 bases lay outside the gene matches. The CDR3 is 14 residues long. Per the germline V gene, CDR1 is MNHNS and CDR2 is SASEGT. The CDR3 sequence: CASCRAGGSNEQFF. The CDR3 nucleotides read TGTGCCAGCTGTCGGGCCGGGGGGTCCAATGAGCAGTTCTTC.

This clonotype was picked up many times. The CDR3 sequence: CASSQDLPGGDGYTF. CDR3 DNA: TGTGCCAGCAGCCAAGATTTACCAGGGGGCGATGGCTACACCTTC. The V and J genes are TRBV4-2 and TRBJ1-2; 8 bases are shared with TRBD1. CDR3 size: 15 residues. J lost 6 bases, V lost 0 bases, and 6 bases had no gene match. Germline V gene data show CDR1 as LGHNA and CDR2 as YNFKEQ.

This clonotype came up a few times. This chain connects TRBV5-4 to TRBJ1-5, with a tentative D call TRBD1 (5 bases). Germline CDR1 is SGHNT and CDR2 is YYREEE (reference sequence). This CDR3 contains 11 residues. Trimming left V 4 bases short and J 11 bases short, with 10 bases between. The CDR3 sequence: CASSKTGSQHF. The CDR3 DNA sequence: TGTGCCAGCAGCAAAACAGGATCCCAGCATTTT.